This T cell receptor beta chain is drawn from a study of spatial heterogeneity in lung cancer (dated by TCRdb to the late 2010s). With regard to the full study: The donors were around 69 patients from the lung TRACERx cohort who had early-stage, untreated non-small cell lung cancer. Follow-up PBMC samples were sequenced whenever available, with a median time to follow-up of approximately two years after resection. Beta-chain transcripts were consistently detected in greater numbers than alpha-chain transcripts, which likely reflected higher beta-chain transcript abundance. In the raw uncorrected reads, each unique combination of TCR and UMI appeared more than ten times on average. In non-small cell lung cancer, the study made a quantitative comparison of TCR alpha and beta repertoires among multiple tumor regions, matched nontumor lung and blood. TCR repertoire features were related to nonsynonymous mutation counts determined by whole-exome sequencing of tumor tissue. Both alpha and beta chains were TCR-sequenced in a few hundred tumor regions, about 69 matched nontumor lung samples and roughly 54 PBMC samples obtained at surgery.

Interpreted using the paper, the time point label stands for: blood at routine non-recurrence follow-up after resection. For TCR sequencing, whole RNA was extracted from tumor and nontumor lung tissue, or from cryopreserved PBMC samples, and no cell sorting was done. Patients were selected for TCR sequencing only if sufficient RNA was available from at least two tumor regions. The germline V gene sets CDR1 to MNHEY and CDR2 to SVGAGI. V sheds 2 bases and J sheds 7 bases, leaving 9 bases between their ends. From the cysteine through the phenylalanine, the CDR3 covers 13 amino acids. The read is trimmed to its CDR3 DNA, 39 bases read in frame from base 1. The full study reports these points: Confirming at a functional level the hypothesis that regional TCRs recognize regional mutations was considered to require additional single-cell paired TCR alpha and beta sequencing. Only roughly 15 patients were included in the comparisons of baseline and follow-up blood repertoires. Ubiquitous expanded tumor TCRs were detected in blood more often at tumor resection than at routine follow-up.

Library preparation was by 5' RACE. The sequencing machine was a NextSeq 500. The TCR library protocol attached a unique molecular identifier to each TCR cDNA molecule to allow correction of PCR and sequencing errors. In the paper's pipeline: Decombinator tools were used for TCR identification, UMI-based error correction and CDR3 extraction. TCRs above a frequency of 2 per 1,000, corresponding to the top 1% of the tumor frequency distribution, were defined as expanded. Renyi diversity was computed with the R vegan package after each repertoire had been subsampled 100 times to 5,000 TCRs. CDR3 similarity networks were constructed using string-kernel similarity of amino acid triplets, with links drawn between CDR3s whose pairwise similarity was above 0.82. TCRdb trimmed the raw reads at Q25, called clones with MiXCR and kept productive beta chains. Rows merge per CDR3 protein into single entries with the most common DNA and genes. The V and J calls here are based on TCRdb, not the publication. This sample is represented by 45,000 to 65,000 distinct CDR3 sequences; roughly 7% of them were singletons. Approximately 40% of the sample comes from the top ten.

This clonotype was seen many times. Its antigen is still unknown. There are no base qualities to consult, and no much larger clone falls within one base. This TCR was recovered from a female donor with early-stage non-small cell lung cancer. The sequencing here drew on PBMCs, taken at follow-up. The chain employs TRBV6-5 and TRBJ1-5, and the D gene may be TRBD1, 6 bases matching. Here is the DNA: TGTGCCAGCAGTTACGAGGGGGGACAGCCCCAGCATTTT. Its protein product is CASSYEGGQPQHF.